These 8 T cell receptor beta chains originate from one sample sequenced in a study of blood T cell repertoires in COVID-19. TCRdb's copy holds only in-frame clones and misses some; the assay was immunoSEQ multiplex PCR. The sample has about 280,000 clones, nearly 90% seen once. Specimen: PBMCs or T cells enriched from blood (not recorded which). Every receptor here comes from a woman younger than 35 with acute COVID-19.

The chain recombines TRBV20-1 with TRBJ2-7; the match to TRBD2 covers 8 bases. This CDR3 region has 15 residues. The V gene's germline CDR1 is DFQATT and CDR2 SNEGSKA (reference sequence). J lost 2 bases, V lost 3 bases, and 9 bases had no gene match. CDR3 coding DNA: TGCAGTGCTAGTGAGCGGGTGGGACTAGCCTACGAGCAGTACTTC. It specifies CSASERVGLAYEQYF.

The genes are TRBV25-1 and TRBJ1-6, with D possibly matching TRBD1 (6 bases). The CDR3 runs 14 residues. Germline V lookup: CDR1 MGHDK, CDR2 SYGVNS. V was cut by 5 bases and J by 7 bases, with 12 bases left in between. This chain's CDR3 is CASSPSRGNSPLHF. The CDR3 DNA follows: TGTGCCAGCAGTCCCAGCAGGGGAAATTCACCCCTCCACTTT.

V is TRBV11-3 and J is TRBJ2-2; 7 bases match TRBD1. CDR3 size: 16 residues. CDR1 and CDR2 from the germline V gene are SGHNT and YENEEA. Trimming cost V 5 bases and J 4 bases; bases outside gene matches: 10. In nucleotides, the CDR3 is TGTGCCAGCAGCCCCCGACAGGGTCAAGGCACCGGGGAGCTGTTTTTT. Its translation: CASSPRQGQGTGELFF.

This rearrangement joins TRBV12-5 to TRBJ2-7, with D tentatively TRBD2 (6 bases). This CDR3 has 15 residues. The germline CDR1 and CDR2 sequences are LGHNT and FRNRAP. The ends were cut back, 0 bases at V and 4 bases at J, with 13 bases in the middle. The DNA for the CDR3 is TGTGCTAGTGGTTTGGTACGCGGGGCGGCGTACGAGCAGTACTTC. It yields the protein CASGLVRGAAYEQYF.

The chain carries TRBV16 and TRBJ1-1; unclear D gene. The V gene lost 1 base and the J gene lost 0 bases, with 15 bases spanning the gap. The CDR3 length is 17 residues. Germline V lookup: CDR1 KGHSY, CDR2 FQNENV. The CDR3 is CASSQLAIGPVNTEAFF. The CDR3 nucleotides are TGTGCCAGCAGCCAATTAGCGATCGGGCCAGTGAACACTGAAGCTTTCTTT.

This clone was seen just once. The chain employs TRBV28 and TRBJ2-7, with 9 positions matching TRBD2. V lost 2 bases and J lost 2; bases outside the gene matches: 7. Germline V gene data show CDR1 as MDHEN and CDR2 as SYDVKM. CDR3 length: 16 amino acids. In DNA form, the CDR3 reads TGTGCCAGCAGTTTAATAGCGGGAGCCCGACCCTACGAGCAGTACTTC. Its protein is CASSLIAGARPYEQYF.

The V gene is TRBV28, the J gene TRBJ1-1, with TRBD1 matching 7 bases. The CDR3 has 14 residues. With V trimmed by 4 bases and J by 2 bases, 4 bases remained unmatched. CDR1 is MDHEN, CDR2 SYDVKM, per germline. CDR3 bases: TGTGCCAGCAGTTCGACAGGGTCAAACACTGAAGCTTTCTTT. Translation: CASSSTGSNTEAFF.

The CDR3 protein is CATRGGSNQPQHF. In DNA, the CDR3 is TGTGCCACCAGGGGGGGGAGCAATCAGCCCCAGCATTTT. V and J are TRBV6-5 and TRBJ1-5; the match to TRBD1 covers 7 bases. Germline trimming cut 10 bases from V and 1 base from J; bases unmatched to any gene: 4. The CDR3 is 13 residues long. Germline V gives CDR1 MNHEY, CDR2 SVGAGI.